The 9 T cell receptor beta chains presented below share a single source sample, sequenced in a study of cytomegalovirus exposure and HLA in healthy donors. The PCR was carried out with 60 Vbeta primers and 13 Jbeta primers. Profiled with immunoSEQ multiplex PCR; TCRdb holds only in-frame clones, not every one. The profile shows 70,000 or so clones, 75% to 85% of them singletons. The sample consisted of PBMCs. These TCRs come from a man younger than 35 in good health and CMV-seropositive.

The CDR3 nucleotides read TGTGCCAGTAGTATTCAAGGGGCCGGCACTGAAGCTTTCTTT. Translated, it gives CASSIQGAGTEAFF. The V and J genes are TRBV19 and TRBJ1-1; weak D call: TRBD1 (5 bases). The CDR3 length is 14 residues. V dropped 3 bases and J dropped 4 bases, with 12 bases sitting between them. CDR1 and CDR2 (germline): LNHDA, SQIVND (reference sequence).

The chain joins TRBV10-2 to TRBJ1-2; 8 bases map to TRBD1. V gave up 3 bases and J gave up 0 bases; unmatched junction bases: 3. CDR1 is WSHSY, CDR2 SAAADI, per germline. This CDR3 region has 15 residues. CDR3 amino acids: CASSDDRGTNYGYTF. For the CDR3, the DNA is TGCGCCAGCAGTGATGACAGGGGAACTAACTATGGCTACACCTTC.

The chain joins TRBV5-5 to TRBJ1-2; 7 nucleotides line up with TRBD1. V shed 4 bases and J 2 bases; nucleotides not matched to a gene: 5. This CDR3 contains 14 residues. The germline V gene encodes CDR1 SGHKS and CDR2 YYEKEE (reference sequence). The CDR3 loop is CASSRTGDNYGYTF. As DNA, the CDR3 is TGTGCCAGCAGCCGGACAGGTGACAACTATGGCTACACCTTC. The complete variable domain, with remaining parts taken from reference TRBV5-5 and TRBJ1-2, reads DAGVTQSPTHLIKTRGQQVTLRCSPISGHKSVSWYQQVLGQGPQFIFQYYEKEERGRGNFPDRFSARQFPNYSSELNVNALLLGDSALYLCASSRTGDNYGYTFGSGTRLTVV.

The chain links TRBV6-5 to TRBJ2-7, with 12 bases lining up with TRBD1. V shed 6 bases, J shed 3 bases, and the junction held 3 bases outside the gene matches. Germline V CDR1 and CDR2: MNHEY, SVGAGI. The CDR3 is 14 residues long. CDR3 DNA: TGTGCCAGCAGGGGGACAGGGGGCGTCTACGAGCAGTACTTC. Its translation: CASRGTGGVYEQYF.

V is TRBV14 and J is TRBJ2-7; 7 bases line up with TRBD2. This CDR3 has 16 amino acids. V gave up 3 bases and J gave up 3 bases; unmatched junction bases: 11. Germline-derived CDR1 and CDR2 are SGHDN and FVKESK. As DNA, the CDR3 is TGTGCCAGCAGCCAGGGATGGGGGGGACGGAACTACGAGCAGTACTTC. Its protein is CASSQGWGGRNYEQYF.

J is TRBJ1-2 and V is TRBV29-1; TRBD1 matches 8 bases. The ends lost 6 bases at V and 4 bases at J; junction bases unmatched: 4. This CDR3 is 12 amino acids long. From germline, CDR1 is SQVTM and CDR2 ANQGSEA. CDR3 sequence (DNA): TGCAGCGTCGACACAGGGGGCTATGGCTACACCTTC. Protein sequence: CSVDTGGYGYTF.

The chain combines TRBV11-2 with TRBJ1-1; TRBD1 matches at 8 bases. The CDR3 contains 15 residues. V lost 4 bases, J lost 3 bases, and 7 bases stayed unmatched. Per the germline V gene, CDR1 is SGHAT and CDR2 is FQNNGV. The CDR3 sequence: CASSYTQGGDTEAFF. DNA for the CDR3: TGTGCCAGCAGCTACACACAGGGGGGCGACACTGAAGCTTTCTTT. Looking up the rest from reference TRBV11-2 and TRBJ1-1 gives the full variable domain: EAGVAQSPRYKIIEKRQSVAFWCNPISGHATLYWYQQILGQGPKLLIQFQNNGVVDDSQLPKDRFSAERLKGVDSTLKIQPAKLEDSAVYLCASSYTQGGDTEAFFGQGTRLTVV.

The genes are TRBV6-1 and TRBJ1-5; perhaps TRBD1 as D (6 bases). The CDR3 totals 15 residues. The V end was cut by 5 bases, the J end by 8 bases, with 19 bases between. Germline CDR1 reads MNHNS; CDR2 reads SASEGT. The CDR3: CASSLSGQWVEPQHF. The CDR3 DNA follows: TGTGCCAGCAGTCTCTCCGGACAGTGGGTTGAGCCCCAGCATTTT.

The genes are TRBV25-1 and TRBJ2-7; no clear D gene. With 3 bases removed from V and 2 bases from J, the gap between germline ends came to 5 bases. The CDR3 is 12 amino acids. From germline, CDR1 is MGHDK and CDR2 SYGVNS. In DNA form, the CDR3 reads TGTGCCAGCAGTGACAGAACCTACGAGCAGTACTTC. Translation: CASSDRTYEQYF.